This T cell receptor beta chain came from a study of OX40 agonist ivuxolimab in advanced cancers. Autoimmune disease history or systemic immunosuppression meant exclusion. Germline assignment: CDR1 SGDLS and CDR2 YYNGEE. The CDR3 has 13 amino acids. V was clipped by 0 bases and J by 5 bases, with 8 bases between them. Libraries were prepared by immunoSEQ multiplex PCR; TCRdb keeps only in-frame clonotypes and omits some of them. Here the sample spans about 64,000 clones, 84% being singletons. The chain uses TRBV9 and TRBJ1-1; D is unclear. The specimen comprised CD4+ or CD8+ T cells sorted from blood, sampled in a trial of the OX40 agonist ivuxolimab. The clonotype comes from an adult with an advanced solid tumor such as melanoma, head and neck, liver or kidney cancer. The chain's CDR3 is CASSVAGSTEAFF. The CDR3 DNA reads TGTGCCAGCAGCGTAGCTGGCAGTACTGAAGCTTTCTTT.